This T cell receptor (beta chain) was documented in a study of human T cells and chemical hapten exposure. General study findings and limits: There was no change with DPC sensitization in TCRs above 1 in 1000 frequency.

This clonotype was seen at least ten times. Its antigen is undetermined. The library labeled individual cDNA molecules by adding unique molecular identifiers to them. From the RACE reads, TCRdb called clonotypes with MiXCR, one entry per CDR3 protein. The data contain about 45,000 distinct CDR3 sequences, less than 4.5% of them singletons. Time point described: healthy volunteer bleed at 2 weeks. From whole blood left unfractionated, total RNA was extracted. From germline, CDR1 is MNHEY and CDR2 SVGAGI. The CDR3 totals 16 residues. With 4 bases removed from V and 5 bases from J, the gap between germline ends came to 15 bases.

The sequence came from a human donor in good health. Some clones in this sample may be carry-over from other donors' samples. J is TRBJ1-6 and V is TRBV6-5; the D gene is possibly TRBD1 (5 bases). Sequencing used whole blood. This CDR3 reads CASSWGDQRNNSPLHF. CDR3 sequence (DNA): TGTGCCAGCAGTTGGGGGGATCAGCGAAATAATTCACCCCTCCACTTT.